The present T cell receptor beta chain was sequenced within a study of T cell changes during pregnancy in multiple sclerosis. The assay was immunoSEQ multiplex PCR, and TCRdb's table has in-frame clones only and misses some. This table holds 51,000 or so clones, roughly 93% found once. Germline V gene data show CDR1 as KGHSH and CDR2 as LQKENI. The CDR3 extends over 12 amino acids. A remark on this clone: At one end, the junction sequence differs from germline, possibly due to a read error.

The chain carries TRBV18 and TRBJ2-1; D ambiguous. Specimen: peripheral blood, collected in the second trimester of pregnancy. The TCR originated in a female donor with multiple sclerosis, enrolled in a pregnancy study. The CDR3 bases are TGTGCCAGCTCACCAGCCTACTATGAGCAGTTCTTC. It specifies CASSPAYYEQFF.